Below are 12 T cell receptor beta chains sequenced from a single sample in a study of cytomegalovirus exposure and HLA in healthy donors. The primer mix had 60 Vbeta and 13 Jbeta primers. Profiling relied on immunoSEQ multiplex PCR, and the TCRdb table lists in-frame clones only, not all of them. Its table records approximately 130,000 clones. Sequences were obtained from PBMCs. The receptor source for this set is a woman in her sixties or seventies in good health and CMV-seronegative.

This chain links TRBV19 with TRBJ1-3; no firm D call. V was cut by 4 bases and J by 0 bases, with 22 bases left in between. The CDR3 is made up of 19 amino acids. Germline V gene lookup returns CDR1 LNHDA and CDR2 SQIVND (reference sequence). The CDR3 here is CASSKRSATYQLSGNTIYF. CDR3 nucleotides: TGTGCCAGTAGTAAGCGGTCAGCGACCTACCAACTCTCTGGAAACACCATATATTTT.

The chain recombines TRBV5-4 with TRBJ1-1; no definite D call. The CDR3 covers 13 residues. Germline V lookup: CDR1 SGHNT, CDR2 YYREEE (reference sequence). The V and J ends lost 3 bases and 1 base respectively, with 7 bases between them. The CDR3 DNA sequence: TGTGCCAGCAGCTCCCCCTGGAACACTGAAGCTTTCTTT. This sequence encodes CASSSPWNTEAFF. The full variable domain, its missing parts supplied by reference TRBV5-4 and TRBJ1-1, is ETGVTQSPTHLIKTRGQQVTLRCSSQSGHNTVSWYQQALGQGPQFIFQYYREEENGRGNFPPRFSGLQFPNYSSELNVNALELDDSALYLCASSSPWNTEAFFGQGTRLTVV.

The chain recombines TRBV11-2 with TRBJ2-7; 9 bases are shared with TRBD1. Trimming at V came to 1 base and at J to 2 bases, leaving 3 bases not matched to a gene. Germline V gene data show CDR1 as SGHAT and CDR2 as FQNNGV. The CDR3 covers 15 residues. The CDR3 region is CASSLGGTGTYEQYF. The CDR3 DNA reads as TGTGCCAGCAGCTTAGGTGGGACAGGGACCTACGAGCAGTACTTC.

The chain joins TRBV5-1 to TRBJ2-3; D remains unclear. Germline V lookup: CDR1 SGHRS, CDR2 YFSETQ. V gave up 4 bases and J gave up 1 base, with 13 bases separating them. This CDR3 has 15 residues. The CDR3 bases are TGCGCCAGCAGCCCCCTTACGGTCCGCACAGATACGCAGTATTTT. This gives the protein CASSPLTVRTDTQYF.

The chain combines TRBV4-1 with TRBJ2-5; 7 nucleotides align to TRBD2. The tail of the sequence fits TRBJ2-7 better, so the J call may be wrong. CDR3 length: 17 amino acids. The germline V gene encodes CDR1 MGHRA and CDR2 YSYEKL. CDR3 sequence reads: CASSQDGTGGGSYEQYF. The CDR3 DNA reads TGCGCCAGCAGCCAAGATGGGACGGGGGGAGGCTCCTACGAGCAGTACTTC.

The chain joins TRBV19 to TRBJ2-1, with TRBD2 matching 13 bases. CDR1 and CDR2 (germline): LNHDA, SQIVND (reference sequence). Losses at the gene ends were 5 bases for V and 6 bases for J; bases not matched to a gene: 10. The CDR3 loop spans 17 amino acids. The CDR3 DNA reads as TGTGCCAGTAGTCGCCCAGGCACTAGCGGGGGGGCCAATGAGCAGTTCTTC. This translates into CASSRPGTSGGANEQFF.

The chain uses TRBV11-2 and TRBJ1-6; D uncertain. Germline CDR1 is SGHAT and CDR2 is FQNNGV. V was cut by 0 bases and J by 6 bases, with 15 bases left in between. This CDR3 has 17 residues. This CDR3 reads CASSLDLAAGANSPLHF. The CDR3, as DNA: TGTGCCAGCAGCTTAGATCTAGCGGCAGGCGCTAATTCACCCCTCCACTTT.

The CDR3: CASSLEGELANTEAFF. The CDR3 DNA follows: TGTGCCAGCAGCCTCGAGGGGGAGTTGGCGAACACTGAAGCTTTCTTT. V usage is TRBV2 and J usage is TRBJ1-1; perhaps TRBD1 as D (6 bases). The CDR3 contains 16 residues. The V end lost 6 bases, the J end lost 1 base, and 18 bases lay between the germline ends. Germline V CDR1 and CDR2: SNHLY, FYNNEI. The full variable domain, its missing parts supplied by reference TRBV2 and TRBJ1-1, is EPEVTQTPSHQVTQMGQEVILRCVPISNHLYFYWYRQILGQKVEFLVSFYNNEISEKSEIFDDQFSVERPDGSNFTLKIRSTKLEDSAMYFCASSLEGELANTEAFFGQGTRLTVV.

J is TRBJ1-1 and V is TRBV18; 7 bases are a match to TRBD1. The germline CDR1 and CDR2 sequences are KGHSH and LQKENI. The CDR3 runs 15 residues. V trimming: 1 base; J trimming: 7 bases; junction bases outside the gene matches: 9. The CDR3 coding sequence is TGTGCCAGCTCACCACTGCGACAGGGAGACGGTGAAGCTTTCTTT. Its protein product is CASSPLRQGDGEAFF.

V is TRBV5-1 and J is TRBJ2-7, with a tentative D call TRBD1 (5 bases). Trimming stripped 0 bases from V and 5 bases from J, with 6 bases between. The CDR3 is 12 residues long. The germline gives CDR1 SGHRS, CDR2 YFSETQ. In nucleotides, the CDR3 is TGCGCCAGCAGCTTGGCAGGGAACGAGCAGTACTTC. Protein product: CASSLAGNEQYF.

The CDR3 DNA reads as TGTGCCACCAGCAGCCTCCCTTCGGGCAGGGGTAATAGGGACACTGAAGCTTTCTTT. It specifies CATSSLPSGRGNRDTEAFF. The gene calls are TRBV15 and TRBJ1-1; tentative D call: TRBD1 (6 bases). The CDR3 length is 19 residues. V was cut by 3 bases and J by 3 bases, with 26 bases left in between. The germline V gene encodes CDR1 LNHNV and CDR2 YYDKDF (reference sequence).

This chain joins TRBV19 and TRBJ1-4; D remains ambiguous. The V end was cut by 10 bases, the J end by 0 bases, with 12 bases between. The CDR3 extends over 14 amino acids. CDR1 and CDR2 from the germline V gene are LNHDA and SQIVND (reference sequence). CDR3 loop: CATAGQATNEKLFF. DNA of the CDR3: TGTGCCACGGCAGGTCAAGCAACTAATGAAAAACTGTTTTTT.